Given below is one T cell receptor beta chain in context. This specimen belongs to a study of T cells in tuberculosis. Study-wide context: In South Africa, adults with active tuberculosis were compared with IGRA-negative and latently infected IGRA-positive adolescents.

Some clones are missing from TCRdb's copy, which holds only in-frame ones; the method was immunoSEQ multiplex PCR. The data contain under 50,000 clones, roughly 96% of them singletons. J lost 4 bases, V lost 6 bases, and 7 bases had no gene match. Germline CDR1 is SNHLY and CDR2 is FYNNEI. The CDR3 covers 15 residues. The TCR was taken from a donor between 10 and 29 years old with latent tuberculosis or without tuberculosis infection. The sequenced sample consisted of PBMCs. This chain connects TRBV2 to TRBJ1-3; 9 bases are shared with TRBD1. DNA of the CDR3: TGTGCCAGCAGGGCTGGACAGGGGAGAGGAAACACCATATATTTT. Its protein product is CASRAGQGRGNTIYF.